The clone carrying this T cell receptor beta chain appeared many times. The data derive from a study of regulatory T cells in long-lasting Graves disease. Assembly of TCR beta libraries relied on iRepertoire HTBI primers together with Arm-PCR of CDR3 regions. TCRdb ran MiXCR on the multiplex PCR reads and lists one entry per CDR3 protein. Among some 450,000 distinct CDR3 sequences listed, 15% to 20% were seen once. Time point specified: newly diagnosed GD, antithyroid drugs for less than 3 months. Following extraction of RNA from PBMCs, that RNA was used to make the TCR library. The same sample was also studied in work on T cells in Graves' hyperthyroidism and ophthalmopathy. That study adds: HTBI primers were employed in a first-round RT-PCR of the TCR CDR3. The model forecast ophthalmopathy, anticipating it by a median around 6.5 months before onset.

This clonotype was obtained from a woman aged 25 to 39 with Graves disease. The input for sequencing was peripheral blood mononuclear cells (PBMCs), taken at new diagnosis, from a patient treated with antithyroid drugs.

The CDR3 nucleotides read TGTGCCAGCAGTCGCATGCGCGAGGTTGTTGAGCAGTTCTTC. The encoded protein is CASSRMREVVEQFF. The chain carries TRBV3-1 and TRBJ2-1, with D unclear. Germline lookup yields CDR1 LGHDT and CDR2 YNNKEL (reference sequence). The CDR3 sequence is 14 residues long. Trimming pared 6 bases from V and 9 bases from J, leaving 18 bases between.